This T cell receptor (beta chain) is from a study of blood T cell repertoires in COVID-19. The overall study: T cells, B-cell-depleted T cells, or PBMCs provided the cDNA or gDNA that served as material.

Some clones are missing from TCRdb's copy, which holds only in-frame ones; the method was immunoSEQ multiplex PCR. This table holds under 100,000 clones, 89% found once. Germline CDR1 is LNHDA and CDR2 is SQIVND (reference sequence). V was pared by 6 bases and J by 5 bases, with 8 bases of the junction left unmatched. CDR3 size: 15 residues. This sequence originates from a woman aged 65 to 85 with acute or convalescent COVID-19. The specimen was peripheral blood. V is TRBV19 and J is TRBJ2-2, with 8 positions matching TRBD1. CDR3 DNA: TGTGCCAGTAGACCCCAGGGGGCGCGTACCGGGGAGCTGTTTTTT. Amino acid sequence: CASRPQGARTGELFF.